This T cell receptor (beta chain) stems from a study of cytomegalovirus exposure and HLA in healthy donors. In germline, CDR1 is SEHNR, CDR2 FQNEAQ (reference sequence). The CDR3 has 13 residues. V dropped 6 bases and J dropped 6 bases, with 9 bases sitting between them. General study findings and limits: Subsequent analysis found a tendency for first-cohort TCR clusters to co-occur within the roughly 130 validation repertoires. The investigators catalogued 164 TCR beta chains as cytomegalovirus-associated. Rare sequences made up most TCRs, while some public TCRs were found in many donors.

Concerning this clone: Antigen: not known.

Repertoires were generated with immunoSEQ multiplex PCR, while TCRdb's copy carries only in-frame clones and drops some. The sample carries approximately 230,000 clones, about 90% recorded once. The chain joins TRBV7-9 to TRBJ2-6; D gene unclear. This clonotype originated in a man between 18 and 29 years old in good health and CMV-seropositive. Sample: PBMCs. CDR3 coding DNA: TGTGCCAGCAGAAACCTAGAGGCCAACGTCCTGACTTTC. As protein: CASRNLEANVLTF.